This TCR beta chain was sequenced in a study of blood T cell repertoires in COVID-19. Trimming took 0 bases from V and 2 from J; bases not matched to a gene: 17. This CDR3 is 20 amino acids long. The germline V gene has CDR1 MNHEY and CDR2 SVGEGT. Sequenced by immunoSEQ multiplex PCR; TCRdb stores in-frame clones only, minus some. The data show 250,000 to 300,000 clones, more than 75% seen once. This sequence was found in a woman between 40 and 50 years old with acute COVID-19. The specimen was PBMCs or T cells enriched from blood (not recorded which). The chain joins TRBV6-2 or TRBV6-3 to TRBJ2-7; 9 nucleotides agree with TRBD1. CDR3 sequence (DNA): TGTGCCAGCAGTTACTCGCTCGTTTTGAACGGGGACAGGGAAACCTACGAGCAGTACTTC. Translation gives CASSYSLVLNGDRETYEQYF.